The present entry profiles one TCR beta chain with its context. The assay was immunoSEQ multiplex PCR, and TCRdb's table has in-frame clones only and misses some. Among more than 110,000 clones listed, more than 75% were seen once. The sample is drawn from a study of blood T cell repertoires in COVID-19. For the study at large: Samples representing acute and convalescent COVID-19 were sourced from the United States, Italy and Spain. T cells, B-cell-depleted T cells, or PBMCs supplied cDNA or gDNA.

The CDR3 is 16 amino acids. The sample taken for sequencing was peripheral blood. The rearrangement links TRBV1 to TRBJ2-7; TRBD2, the table's D call, lacks a check against the DNA. TRBV1 represents a pseudogene. The TCR was taken from a woman of 80 years or more with acute or convalescent COVID-19. The CDR3 loop reads CTSSQVIAGGLYEQYF. CDR3 nucleotides: TGCACCAGCAGCCAAGTAATAGCGGGGGGTCTCTACGAGCAGTACTTC.